The next 27 T cell receptor beta chains were all read from a single sample in a study of blood T cell repertoires in COVID-19. The method was immunoSEQ multiplex PCR; TCRdb's version includes in-frame clones alone and lacks a portion of them. The sample consists of under 300,000 clones, around 90% of them appearing once. The sample consisted of peripheral blood. The receptor set was obtained from a man aged 30 to 45 with COVID-19, enrolled during active disease.

This CDR3 reads CASSVGEIVRSNTGELFF. The CDR3, as DNA: TGTGCCAGCAGCGTAGGCGAGATAGTCAGGTCAAACACCGGGGAGCTGTTTTTT. This chain uses TRBV9 with TRBJ2-2; D remains unclear. Germline V CDR1 and CDR2: SGDLS, YYNGEE. V was pared by 0 bases and J by 2 bases, with 17 bases between. The CDR3 length is 18 residues. Full variable domain (remainder filled in from reference TRBV9 and TRBJ2-2): DSGVTQTPKHLITATGQRVTLRCSPRSGDLSVYWYQQSLDQGLQFLIQYYNGEERAKGNILERFSAQQFPDLHSELNLSSLELGDSALYFCASSVGEIVRSNTGELFFGEGSRLTVL.

The chain recombines TRBV7-3 with TRBJ2-5, with 10 bases fitting TRBD2. Per germline, CDR1 SGHTA and CDR2 FQGTGA. There are 16 residues in the CDR3. V lost 2 bases, J lost 4 bases, and 7 bases stayed unmatched. CDR3: CASSLDSSGGLETQYF. Here the CDR3 DNA reads TGTGCCAGCAGCTTAGATTCTAGCGGGGGTTTAGAGACCCAGTACTTC.

CDR3 coding DNA: TGTGCCAGCAGACACGACAGTGTTGGTAGATACGGCTACACCTTC. It is translated as CASRHDSVGRYGYTF. This chain joins TRBV25-1 and TRBJ1-2, with D maybe TRBD1 (5 bases). The CDR3 runs to 15 residues. Trimming took off 6 bases at V and 8 bases at J, with 22 bases between the two ends. Per the germline V gene, CDR1 is MGHDK and CDR2 is SYGVNS.

The J gene is TRBJ1-1, the V gene TRBV9, with 10 bases fitting TRBD1. V gave up 0 bases and J gave up 1 base; unmatched junction bases: 3. The CDR3 totals 16 residues. CDR1 SGDLS and CDR2 YYNGEE come from the germline V gene. The CDR3 bases are TGTGCCAGCAGCGTAGTGACAGGGGGCGGGAACACTGAAGCTTTCTTT. It translates to CASSVVTGGGNTEAFF.

This rearrangement joins TRBV4-2 to TRBJ2-6; TRBD1 matches at 7 bases. The V and J ends lost 1 base and 2 bases, in that order; junction bases with no gene match: 8. Per the germline V gene, CDR1 is LGHNA and CDR2 is YNFKEQ. CDR3 length: 18 residues. The CDR3 region has the DNA TGTGCCAGCAGCCAAGTCTCGGGACAGACAACTGGGGCCAACGTCCTGACTTTC. It encodes CASSQVSGQTTGANVLTF.

J is TRBJ1-4 and V is TRBV29-1; D gene uncertain. V was pared by 6 bases and J by 5 bases, with 16 bases between. Germline V CDR1 and CDR2: SQVTM, ANQGSEA. This CDR3 region has 14 residues. The CDR3 sequence is CSVTLTGGNEKLFF. Here the CDR3 DNA reads TGCAGCGTAACCCTGACGGGAGGGAATGAAAAACTGTTTTTT.

The genes are TRBV27 and TRBJ1-6, with a possible D match to TRBD1 (5 bases). The germline V and J ends were trimmed by 2 bases and 10 bases, with 12 bases remaining between them. The CDR3 is 14 amino acids. Germline V gene lookup returns CDR1 MNHEY and CDR2 SMNVEV (reference sequence). In DNA form, the CDR3 reads TGTGCCAGCAGTTTAGGCAGGGCAGGGTCACCCCTCCACTTT. Translated, it gives CASSLGRAGSPLHF.

The CDR3 loop is CASSFSAQGARGYTF. In nucleotides, the CDR3 is TGTGCCAGCAGCTTTAGCGCACAGGGGGCGCGGGGCTACACCTTC. This chain links TRBV5-4 with TRBJ1-2; 9 nucleotides line up with TRBD1. J gave up 8 bases and V 2 bases, and 10 bases lay outside the gene matches. CDR3 size: 15 residues. From germline, CDR1 is SGHNT and CDR2 YYREEE (reference sequence).

V is TRBV2 and J is TRBJ1-1, with D possibly TRBD1 on 6 matching bases. The CDR3 is 12 residues long. V dropped 7 bases and J dropped 10 bases, with 16 bases sitting between them. The germline CDR1 and CDR2 sequences are SNHLY and FYNNEI. The DNA of the CDR3 is TGTGCCAGCACGGGAAGGGGGACCACAGCTTTCTTT. Amino acids: CASTGRGTTAFF. The whole variable domain, remainder taken from reference TRBV2 and TRBJ1-1, is EPEVTQTPSHQVTQMGQEVILRCVPISNHLYFYWYRQILGQKVEFLVSFYNNEISEKSEIFDDQFSVERPDGSNFTLKIRSTKLEDSAMYFCASTGRGTTAFFGQGTRLTVV.

The V call is TRBV28, the J call TRBJ1-1; D unresolved. This CDR3 has 14 amino acids. Per germline, CDR1 MDHEN and CDR2 SYDVKM. V dropped 4 bases and J dropped 2 bases, with 11 bases sitting between them. The CDR3 DNA reads TGTGCCAGCAGTTACGCGGCACCTAACACTGAAGCTTTCTTT. It specifies CASSYAAPNTEAFF.

V is TRBV19 and J is TRBJ1-4; D might be TRBD1 (5 bases). This CDR3 region has 14 residues. V gave up 5 bases and J gave up 6 bases, with 13 bases separating them. The germline V gene encodes CDR1 LNHDA and CDR2 SQIVND (reference sequence). The CDR3 loop reads CASSGAAWHEKLFF. The DNA of the CDR3 is TGTGCCAGTAGTGGGGCAGCCTGGCATGAAAAACTGTTTTTT.

The chain links TRBV6-5 to TRBJ1-2; 7 bases align to TRBD1. This CDR3 region has 13 residues. J lost 1 base, V lost 10 bases, and 6 bases had no gene match. Germline values: CDR1 MNHEY, CDR2 SVGAGI. The CDR3 DNA reads as TGTGCCATAAGACAGGGTAATAACTATGGCTACACCTTC. Protein product: CAIRQGNNYGYTF.

V and J are TRBV3-1 (or the pseudogene TRBV3-2) and TRBJ1-5, with D unclear. CDR1 is LGHDT and CDR2 is YNNKEL in the germline V gene (reference sequence). The CDR3 runs 14 residues. Deletions cut 0 bases from V and 6 bases from J, with 9 bases between. In nucleotides, the CDR3 is TGTGCCAGCAGCCAAGATCGGGGATTTCAGCCCCAGCATTTT. It codes for CASSQDRGFQPQHF.

This clone has a handful of counts. The chain combines TRBV10-3 with TRBJ1-3; D is unclear. This CDR3 region has 15 residues. CDR1 is ENHRY and CDR2 is SYGVKD in the germline V gene. Trimming pared 3 bases from V and 0 bases from J, leaving 9 bases between. The CDR3 DNA sequence: TGTGCCATCAGTGATGGGGAGGCCTCTGGAAACACCATATATTTT. This encodes CAISDGEASGNTIYF.

The CDR3 loop is CASSQPPGEDYGYTF. CDR3 coding DNA: TGCGCCAGCAGCCAACCCCCGGGAGAGGATTATGGCTACACCTTC. The chain employs TRBV4-1 and TRBJ1-2; no firm D call. Germline CDR1 MGHRA, CDR2 YSYEKL. This CDR3 has 15 amino acids. Trimming removed 2 bases at V and 5 bases at J, with 15 bases between.

The chain has TRBV5-1 and TRBJ1-2, with a weak D call TRBD1 (5 bases). This CDR3 comprises 15 residues. The V gene lost 0 bases and the J gene lost 6 bases, with 15 bases spanning the gap. Per germline, CDR1 SGHRS and CDR2 YFSETQ. CDR3 bases: TGCGCCAGCAGCTTGGTCGGTGAGACAGAAAATGGCTACACCTTC. Translated, it gives CASSLVGETENGYTF.

The chain employs TRBV7-6 and TRBJ1-2; D is undetermined. This CDR3 region has 13 residues. V gave up 5 bases and J gave up 5 bases, with 12 bases separating them. From germline, CDR1 is SGHVS and CDR2 FNYEAQ. The CDR3 reads CASSAVSGYGYTF. CDR3 coding DNA: TGTGCCAGCAGCGCAGTTTCCGGGTATGGCTACACCTTC.

V gene TRBV7-3 combines with J gene TRBJ2-5; 8 nucleotides line up with TRBD2. With V trimmed by 4 bases and J by 5 bases, 12 bases remained unmatched. The CDR3 is 16 amino acids. Germline V gene data show CDR1 as SGHTA and CDR2 as FQGTGA. The CDR3: CASSSGLAPPGETQYF. Here the CDR3 DNA reads TGTGCCAGCAGCTCCGGACTAGCTCCTCCCGGGGAGACCCAGTACTTC.

This chain uses TRBV3-1 (or the pseudogene TRBV3-2) with TRBJ1-5; 10 bases line up with TRBD1. The V segment lost 4 bases and the J segment 5 bases; nucleotides outside the gene matches: 2. This CDR3 is built from 14 residues. CDR1 LGHDT and CDR2 YNNKEL come from the germline V gene (reference sequence). CDR3 sequence reads: CASSRGQGHQPQHF. DNA of the CDR3: TGTGCCAGCAGCCGGGGACAGGGGCATCAGCCCCAGCATTTT.

J is TRBJ1-5 and V is TRBV6-4; maybe TRBD1 (6 bases). V was cut by 1 base and J by 1 base, with 11 bases left in between. Germline-derived CDR1 and CDR2 are MRHNA and SNTAGT. The CDR3 consists of 16 residues. The CDR3 here is CASSDYRAGSNQPQHF. The CDR3 bases are TGTGCCAGCAGTGACTACAGGGCCGGCAGCAATCAGCCCCAGCATTTT.

This chain connects TRBV18 to TRBJ2-7, with a weak D call TRBD2 (6 bases). Trimming took 5 bases from V and 3 from J, leaving 14 bases between them. Germline V gene sequence: CDR1 KGHSH, CDR2 LQKENI. This CDR3 has 14 amino acids. In DNA form, the CDR3 reads TGTGCCAGCTCAACGGACTATGAGGGCTACGAGCAGTACTTC. It yields the protein CASSTDYEGYEQYF.

The rearrangement joins TRBV6-5 to TRBJ1-3, with TRBD1 matching 7 bases. V trimming: 8 bases; J trimming: 3 bases; junction bases outside the gene matches: 10. Germline values: CDR1 MNHEY, CDR2 SVGAGI. The CDR3 runs to 15 residues. CDR3 sequence reads: CASRQGRGFGNTIYF. The DNA of the CDR3 is TGTGCCAGCCGACAGGGAAGGGGTTTTGGAAACACCATATATTTT.

The chain employs TRBV3-1 (or the pseudogene TRBV3-2) and TRBJ1-6; D unresolved. The CDR3 is 17 amino acids. Germline assignment: CDR1 LGHDT and CDR2 YNNKEL (reference sequence). V lost 1 base, J lost 7 bases, and 17 bases lay in between. As DNA, the CDR3 is TGTGCCAGCAGCCAAGGTGCGGCGGGTACCGGGAATTCACCCCTCCACTTT. Protein: CASSQGAAGTGNSPLHF.

The CDR3 spells CASTGVRGGTEAFF. The CDR3 bases are TGTGCCAGCACCGGCGTTCGCGGGGGCACTGAAGCTTTCTTT. The J gene is TRBJ1-1, the V gene TRBV2, with a possible D match to TRBD1 (5 bases). V lost 7 bases and J lost 4, with 16 bases in between. This CDR3 has 14 amino acids. CDR1 is SNHLY and CDR2 is FYNNEI in the germline V gene.

The chain links TRBV7-9 to TRBJ1-2, with 10 bases that match TRBD1. The CDR3 length is 15 residues. Germline V lookup: CDR1 SEHNR, CDR2 FQNEAQ (reference sequence). Trimming at V came to 6 bases and at J to 6 bases, leaving 10 bases not matched to a gene. CDR3 nucleotides: TGTGCCAGCAGTCAAGAAGGGACAGGGGAGCATGGCTACACCTTC. It is translated as CASSQEGTGEHGYTF.

The chain joins TRBV6-5 to TRBJ2-7; tentatively, D is TRBD1 (5 bases). Germline V gives CDR1 MNHEY, CDR2 SVGAGI. The CDR3 loop spans 12 amino acids. The V end was cut by 6 bases, the J end by 3 bases, with 9 bases between. CDR3: CASSETVYEQYF. DNA of the CDR3: TGTGCCAGCAGCGAGACAGTCTACGAGCAGTACTTC.

This rearrangement joins TRBV4-1 to TRBJ1-2; 7 bases are shared with TRBD1. This CDR3 is 15 amino acids long. The germline V gene encodes CDR1 MGHRA and CDR2 YSYEKL. V gave up 3 bases and J gave up 3 bases; unmatched junction bases: 7. Here the CDR3 reads CASSQDTGVHYGYTF. CDR3 in DNA: TGCGCCAGCAGCCAGGATACAGGGGTCCACTATGGCTACACCTTC.